The 4 T cell receptor beta chains listed next were all sequenced from one sample in a study of blood T cell repertoires in COVID-19. TCRdb's table, derived via immunoSEQ multiplex PCR, lists solely in-frame clones and lacks some. The sample records some 360,000 clones, roughly nine tenths being singletons. The sample comprised peripheral blood. Receptors originate from a woman in her sixties or seventies with COVID-19, enrolled during active disease.

V gene TRBV28 combines with J gene TRBJ1-2, with 9 nucleotides matching TRBD1. The V segment lost 3 bases and the J segment 4 bases; nucleotides outside the gene matches: 6. CDR1 is MDHEN and CDR2 is SYDVKM in the germline V gene. This CDR3 region has 15 residues. The DNA for the CDR3 is TGTGCCAGCAGTTTCCGGGACAGGGCCCTCTATGGCTACACCTTC. Translation: CASSFRDRALYGYTF.

The rearrangement links TRBV3-1 (or the pseudogene TRBV3-2) to TRBJ1-1; D is uncertain. Germline values: CDR1 LGHDT, CDR2 YNNKEL (reference sequence). This CDR3 is 15 amino acids long. Deletions cut 4 bases from V and 1 base from J, with 13 bases between. CDR3: CASSPSSRANTEAFF. Written as DNA, the CDR3 is TGTGCCAGCAGCCCATCGTCAAGAGCGAACACTGAAGCTTTCTTT.

The chain recombines TRBV2 with TRBJ1-1; TRBD1 might be the D (5 bases). V lost 3 bases, J lost 6 bases, and 17 bases lay in between. The CDR3 extends over 15 amino acids. Germline V gene data show CDR1 as SNHLY and CDR2 as FYNNEI. For the CDR3, the DNA is TGTGCCAGCAGTGACACTGTGACAGTACTATCTGAAGCTTTCTTT. This gives the protein CASSDTVTVLSEAFF.

The V gene is TRBV11-2, the J gene TRBJ2-2; tentative D call: TRBD2 (5 bases). Germline V gives CDR1 SGHAT, CDR2 FQNNGV. V dropped 3 bases and J dropped 5 bases, with 10 bases sitting between them. The CDR3 length is 14 residues. The CDR3 sequence is CASSFLRETGELFF. The CDR3 DNA is TGTGCCAGCAGCTTTTTAAGGGAGACCGGGGAGCTGTTTTTT.